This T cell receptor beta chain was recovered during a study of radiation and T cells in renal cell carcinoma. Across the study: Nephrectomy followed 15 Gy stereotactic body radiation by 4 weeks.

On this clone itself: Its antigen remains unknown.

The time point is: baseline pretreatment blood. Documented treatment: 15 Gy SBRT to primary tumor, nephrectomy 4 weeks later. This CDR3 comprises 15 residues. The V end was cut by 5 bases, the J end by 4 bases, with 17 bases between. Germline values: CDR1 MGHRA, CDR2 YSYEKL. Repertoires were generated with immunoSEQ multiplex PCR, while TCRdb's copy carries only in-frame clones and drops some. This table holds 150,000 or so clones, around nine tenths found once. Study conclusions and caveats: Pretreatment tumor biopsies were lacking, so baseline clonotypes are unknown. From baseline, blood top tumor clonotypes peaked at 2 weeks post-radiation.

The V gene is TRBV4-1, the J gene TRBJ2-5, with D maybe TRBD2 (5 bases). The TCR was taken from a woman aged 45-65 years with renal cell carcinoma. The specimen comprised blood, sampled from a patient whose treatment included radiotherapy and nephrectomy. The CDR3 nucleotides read TGCGCCAGCAGCGCGCTTACTAGGAGCACAGAGACCCAGTACTTC. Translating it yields CASSALTRSTETQYF.